This TCR beta chain was captured in a study of T cells after yellow fever vaccination. Trimming left V 7 bases short and J 6 bases short, with 16 bases between. The CDR3 sequence is 14 residues long. TCRdb redid the calling of the 5' RACE reads with MiXCR, one entry per CDR3 protein. The profile shows around 50,000 distinct CDR3 sequences, about 7.4% of them singletons. This clonotype has at least ten counts. The starting material was CD8+ T cells sorted from PBMCs, obtained more than 13 days after the first yellow fever vaccination. The clonotype was recovered from a man aged 18 to 30 who received the YFV17D yellow fever vaccine. The V gene is TRBV12-3 or TRBV12-4, the J gene TRBJ2-4, with TRBD1 as a possible D gene (7 bases). The DNA for the CDR3 is TGTGCCAGCACTCTGGACAGGCGGGGAAACATTCAGTACTTC. Amino acid sequence: CASTLDRRGNIQYF.